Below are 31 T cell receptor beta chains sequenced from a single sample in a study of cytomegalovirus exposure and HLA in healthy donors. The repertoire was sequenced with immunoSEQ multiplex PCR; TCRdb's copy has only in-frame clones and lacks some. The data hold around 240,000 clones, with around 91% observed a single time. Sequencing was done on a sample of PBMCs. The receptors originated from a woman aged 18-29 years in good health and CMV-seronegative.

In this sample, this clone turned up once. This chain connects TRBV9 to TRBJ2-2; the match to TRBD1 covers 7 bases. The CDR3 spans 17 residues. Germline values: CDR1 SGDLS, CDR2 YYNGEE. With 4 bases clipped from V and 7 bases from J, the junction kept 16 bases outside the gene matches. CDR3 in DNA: TGTGCCAGCAGCCCCGTAGGAAGACAGGGAGCCGTCGGGGAGCTGTTTTTT. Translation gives CASSPVGRQGAVGELFF.

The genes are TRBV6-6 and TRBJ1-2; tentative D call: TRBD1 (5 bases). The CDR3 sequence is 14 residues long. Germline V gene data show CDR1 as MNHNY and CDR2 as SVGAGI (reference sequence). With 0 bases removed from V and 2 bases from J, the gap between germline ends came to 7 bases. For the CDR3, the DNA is TGTGCCAGCAGTTACTCGACAGCGAACTATGGCTACACCTTC. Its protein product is CASSYSTANYGYTF.

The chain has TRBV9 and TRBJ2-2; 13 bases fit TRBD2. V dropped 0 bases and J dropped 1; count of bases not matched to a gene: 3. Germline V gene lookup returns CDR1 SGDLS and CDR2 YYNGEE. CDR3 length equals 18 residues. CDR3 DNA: TGTGCCAGCAGCGTAGGGGGACTAGCGGGGTGGAACACCGGGGAGCTGTTTTTT. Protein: CASSVGGLAGWNTGELFF.

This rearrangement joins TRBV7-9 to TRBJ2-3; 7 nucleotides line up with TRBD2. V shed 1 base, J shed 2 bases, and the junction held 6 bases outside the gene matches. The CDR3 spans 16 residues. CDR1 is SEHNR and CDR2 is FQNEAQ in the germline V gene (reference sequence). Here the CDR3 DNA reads TGTGCCAGCAGCTTAGGTGCTAGCGGCTACACAGATACGCAGTATTTT. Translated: CASSLGASGYTDTQYF.

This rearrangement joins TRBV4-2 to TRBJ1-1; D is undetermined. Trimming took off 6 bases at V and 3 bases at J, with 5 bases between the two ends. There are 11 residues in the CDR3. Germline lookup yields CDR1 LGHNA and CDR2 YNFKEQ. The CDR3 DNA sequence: TGTGCCAGCAGGAGCCACACTGAAGCTTTCTTT. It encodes CASRSHTEAFF.

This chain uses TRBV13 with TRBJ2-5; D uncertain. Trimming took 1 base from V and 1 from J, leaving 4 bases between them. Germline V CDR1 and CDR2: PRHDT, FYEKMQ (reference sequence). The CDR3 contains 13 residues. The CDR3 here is CASSLASQETQYF. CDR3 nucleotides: TGTGCCAGCAGCTTAGCTAGCCAAGAGACCCAGTACTTC.

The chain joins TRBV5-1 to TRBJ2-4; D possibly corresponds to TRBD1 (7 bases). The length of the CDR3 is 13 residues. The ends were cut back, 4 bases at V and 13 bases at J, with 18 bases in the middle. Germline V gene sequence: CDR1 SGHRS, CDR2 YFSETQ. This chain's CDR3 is CASSQWTGRGQYF. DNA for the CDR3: TGCGCCAGCAGCCAATGGACAGGACGGGGGCAGTACTTC. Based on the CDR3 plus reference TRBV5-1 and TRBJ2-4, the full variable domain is KAGVTQTPRYLIKTRGQQVTLSCSPISGHRSVSWYQQTPGQGLQFLFEYFSETQRNKGNFPGRFSGRQFSNSRSEMNVSTLELGDSALYLCASSQWTGRGQYFGAGTRLSVL.

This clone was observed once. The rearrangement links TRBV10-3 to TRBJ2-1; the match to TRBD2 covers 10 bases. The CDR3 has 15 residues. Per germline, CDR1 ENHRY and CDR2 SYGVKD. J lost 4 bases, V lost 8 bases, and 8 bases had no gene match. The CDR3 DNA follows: TGTGCCATCGGTAGCGGGGGGACGAATTACAATGAGCAGTTCTTC. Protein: CAIGSGGTNYNEQFF.

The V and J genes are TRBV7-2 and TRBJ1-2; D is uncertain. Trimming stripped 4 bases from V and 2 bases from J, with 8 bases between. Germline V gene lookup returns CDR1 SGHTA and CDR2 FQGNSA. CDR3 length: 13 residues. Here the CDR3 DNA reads TGTGCCAGCAGCTCTCAGGCCAACTATGGCTACACCTTC. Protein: CASSSQANYGYTF.

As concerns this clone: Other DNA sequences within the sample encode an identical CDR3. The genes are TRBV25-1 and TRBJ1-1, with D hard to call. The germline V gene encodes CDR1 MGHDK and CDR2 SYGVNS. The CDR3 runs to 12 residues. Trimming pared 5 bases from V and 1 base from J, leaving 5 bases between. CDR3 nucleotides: TGTGCCAGCAGTCGCGGGAACACTGAAGCTTTCTTT. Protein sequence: CASSRGNTEAFF.

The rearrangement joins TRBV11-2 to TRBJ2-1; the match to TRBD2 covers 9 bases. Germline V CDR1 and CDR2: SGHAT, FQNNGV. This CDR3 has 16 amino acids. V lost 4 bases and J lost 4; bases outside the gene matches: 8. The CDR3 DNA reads TGTGCCAGCAGCTCTCTTAGCGGGGGTCAATACAATGAGCAGTTCTTC. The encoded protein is CASSSLSGGQYNEQFF.

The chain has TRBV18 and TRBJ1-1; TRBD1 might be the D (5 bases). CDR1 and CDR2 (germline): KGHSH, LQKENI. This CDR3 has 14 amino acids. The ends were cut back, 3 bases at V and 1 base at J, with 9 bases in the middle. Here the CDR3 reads CASSPGGKNTEAFF. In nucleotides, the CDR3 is TGTGCCAGCTCACCGGGGGGGAAGAACACTGAAGCTTTCTTT. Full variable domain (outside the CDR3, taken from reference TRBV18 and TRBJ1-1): NAGVMQNPRHLVRRRGQEARLRCSPMKGHSHVYWYRQLPEEGLKFMVYLQKENIIDESGMPKERFSAEFPKEGPSILRIQQVVRGDSAAYFCASSPGGKNTEAFFGQGTRLTVV.

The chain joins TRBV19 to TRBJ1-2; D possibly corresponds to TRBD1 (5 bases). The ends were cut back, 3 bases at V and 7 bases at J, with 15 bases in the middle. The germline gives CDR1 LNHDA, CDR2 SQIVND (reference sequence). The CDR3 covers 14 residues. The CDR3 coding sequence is TGTGCCAGTAGTATCGGCGGCAGGGATTCTGGCTACACCTTC. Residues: CASSIGGRDSGYTF.

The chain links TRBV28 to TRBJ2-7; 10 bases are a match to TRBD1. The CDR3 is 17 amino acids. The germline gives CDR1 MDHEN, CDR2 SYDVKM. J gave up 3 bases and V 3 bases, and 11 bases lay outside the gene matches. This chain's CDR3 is CASSLVRATGGLYEQYV. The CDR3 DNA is TGTGCCAGCAGTTTGGTCCGGGCGACAGGGGGCCTCTACGAGCAGTACGTC.

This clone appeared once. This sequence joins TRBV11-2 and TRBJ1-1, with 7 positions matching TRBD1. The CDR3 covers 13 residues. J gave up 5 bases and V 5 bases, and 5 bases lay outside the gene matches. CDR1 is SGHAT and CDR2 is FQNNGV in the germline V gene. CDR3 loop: CASSTQGRTEAFF. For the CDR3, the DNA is TGTGCCAGCAGCACACAGGGGCGGACTGAAGCTTTCTTT.

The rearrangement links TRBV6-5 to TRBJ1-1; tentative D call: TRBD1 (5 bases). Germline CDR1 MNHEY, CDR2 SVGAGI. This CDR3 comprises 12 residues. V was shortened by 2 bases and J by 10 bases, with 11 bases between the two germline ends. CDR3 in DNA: TGTGCCAGCAGTTACGGAACGGGGGTAGCTTTCTTT. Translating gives CASSYGTGVAFF.

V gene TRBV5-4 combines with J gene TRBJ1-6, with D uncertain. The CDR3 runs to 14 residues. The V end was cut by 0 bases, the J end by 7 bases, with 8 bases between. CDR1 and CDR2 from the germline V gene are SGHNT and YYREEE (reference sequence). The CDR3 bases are TGTGCCAGCAGCTTGGCGGGTGGGAATTCACCCCTCCACTTT. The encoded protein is CASSLAGGNSPLHF. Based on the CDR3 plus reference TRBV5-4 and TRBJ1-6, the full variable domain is ETGVTQSPTHLIKTRGQQVTLRCSSQSGHNTVSWYQQALGQGPQFIFQYYREEENGRGNFPPRFSGLQFPNYSSELNVNALELDDSALYLCASSLAGGNSPLHFGNGTRLTVT.

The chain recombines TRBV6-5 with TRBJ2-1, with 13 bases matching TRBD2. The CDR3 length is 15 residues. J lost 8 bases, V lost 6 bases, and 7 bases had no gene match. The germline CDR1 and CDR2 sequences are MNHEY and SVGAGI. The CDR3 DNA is TGTGCCAGCAGGACGCCACTAGCGGGGGGGTATGAGCAGTTCTTC. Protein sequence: CASRTPLAGGYEQFF.

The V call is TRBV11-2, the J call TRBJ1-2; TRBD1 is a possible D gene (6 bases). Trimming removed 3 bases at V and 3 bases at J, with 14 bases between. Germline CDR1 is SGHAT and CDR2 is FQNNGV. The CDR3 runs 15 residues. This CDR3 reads CASSLRGGRDYGYTF. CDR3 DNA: TGTGCCAGCAGCTTGCGGGGGGGGCGAGACTATGGCTACACCTTC.

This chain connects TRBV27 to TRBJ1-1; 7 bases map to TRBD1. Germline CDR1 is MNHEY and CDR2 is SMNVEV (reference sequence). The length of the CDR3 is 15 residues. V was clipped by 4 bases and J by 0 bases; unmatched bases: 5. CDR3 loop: CASSSGQVMNTEAFF. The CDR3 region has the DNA TGTGCCAGCAGTTCTGGACAGGTGATGAACACTGAAGCTTTCTTT.

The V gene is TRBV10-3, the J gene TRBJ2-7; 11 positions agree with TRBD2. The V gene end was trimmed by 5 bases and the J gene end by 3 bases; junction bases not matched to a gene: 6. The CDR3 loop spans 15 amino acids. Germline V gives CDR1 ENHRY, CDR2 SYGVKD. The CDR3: CAISTSGGRGYEQYF. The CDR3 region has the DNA TGTGCCATCAGTACTAGCGGGGGACGGGGCTACGAGCAGTACTTC.

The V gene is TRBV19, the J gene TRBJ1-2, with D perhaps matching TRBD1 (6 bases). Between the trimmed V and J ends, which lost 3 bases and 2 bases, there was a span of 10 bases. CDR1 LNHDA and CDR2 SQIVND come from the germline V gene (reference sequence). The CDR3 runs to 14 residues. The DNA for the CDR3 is TGTGCCAGTAGTATTAACACAGGGAACTATGGCTACACCTTC. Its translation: CASSINTGNYGYTF.

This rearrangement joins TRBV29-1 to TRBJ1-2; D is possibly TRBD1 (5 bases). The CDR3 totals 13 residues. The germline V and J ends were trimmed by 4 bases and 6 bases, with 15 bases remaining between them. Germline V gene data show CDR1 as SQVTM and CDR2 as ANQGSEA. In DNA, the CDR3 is TGCAGCGTTGGCCAGGGTGGTTCGGATGGCTACACCTTC. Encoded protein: CSVGQGGSDGYTF.

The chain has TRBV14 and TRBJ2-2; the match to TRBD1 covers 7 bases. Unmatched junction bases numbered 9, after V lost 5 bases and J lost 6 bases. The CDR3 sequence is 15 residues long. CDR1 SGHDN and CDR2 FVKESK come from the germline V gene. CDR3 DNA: TGTGCCAGCAGCAATCTGACAGGGCGGGCCGGGGAGCTGTTTTTT. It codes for CASSNLTGRAGELFF. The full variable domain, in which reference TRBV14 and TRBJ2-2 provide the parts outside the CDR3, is EAGVTQFPSHSVIEKGQTVTLRCDPISGHDNLYWYRRVMGKEIKFLLHFVKESKQDESGMPNNRFLAERTGGTYSTLKVQPAELEDSGVYFCASSNLTGRAGELFFGEGSRLTVL.

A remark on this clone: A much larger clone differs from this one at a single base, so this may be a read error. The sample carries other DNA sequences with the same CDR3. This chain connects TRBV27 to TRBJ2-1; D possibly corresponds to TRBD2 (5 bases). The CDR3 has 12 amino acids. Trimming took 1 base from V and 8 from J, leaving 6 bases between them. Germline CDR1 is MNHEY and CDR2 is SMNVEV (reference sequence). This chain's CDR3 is CASSLLGDEQFF. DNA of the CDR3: TGTGCCAGCAGTTTATTGGGAGATGAGCAGTTCTTC.

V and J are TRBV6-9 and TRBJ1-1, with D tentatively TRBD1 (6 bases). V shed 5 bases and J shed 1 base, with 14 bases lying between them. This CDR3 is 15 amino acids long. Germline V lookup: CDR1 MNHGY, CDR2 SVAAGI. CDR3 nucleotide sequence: TGTGCCAGCAGTCACCGGGACACTCAGAACACTGAAGCTTTCTTT. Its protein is CASSHRDTQNTEAFF.

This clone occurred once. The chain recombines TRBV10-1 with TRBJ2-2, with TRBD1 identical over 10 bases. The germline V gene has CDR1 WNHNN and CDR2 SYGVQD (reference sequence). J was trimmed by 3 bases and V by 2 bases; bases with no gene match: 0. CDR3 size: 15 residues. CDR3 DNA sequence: TGCGCCAGCAGTGAGGGGACAGGGGACACCGGGGAGCTGTTTTTT. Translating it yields CASSEGTGDTGELFF.

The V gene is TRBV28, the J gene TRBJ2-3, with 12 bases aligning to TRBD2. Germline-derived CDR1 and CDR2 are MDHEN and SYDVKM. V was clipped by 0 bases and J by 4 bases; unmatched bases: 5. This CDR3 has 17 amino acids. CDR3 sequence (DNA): TGTGCCAGCAGTTTATGGGCTAGCGGGGGGGAGTCAGATACGCAGTATTTT. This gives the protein CASSLWASGGESDTQYF.

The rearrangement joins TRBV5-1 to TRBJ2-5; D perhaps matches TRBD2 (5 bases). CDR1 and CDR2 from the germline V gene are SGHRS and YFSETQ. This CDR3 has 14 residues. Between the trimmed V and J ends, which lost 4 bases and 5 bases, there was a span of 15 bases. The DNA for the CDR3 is TGCGCCAGCAGCGCAGGTAGTCCGGGGGAGACCCAGTACTTC. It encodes CASSAGSPGETQYF. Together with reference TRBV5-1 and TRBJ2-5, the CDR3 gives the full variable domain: KAGVTQTPRYLIKTRGQQVTLSCSPISGHRSVSWYQQTPGQGLQFLFEYFSETQRNKGNFPGRFSGRQFSNSRSEMNVSTLELGDSALYLCASSAGSPGETQYFGPGTRLLVL.

Here the CDR3 reads CASSHPGNDNEQFF. CDR3 in DNA: TGCGCCAGCAGCCATCCAGGGAACGACAATGAGCAGTTCTTC. This sequence joins TRBV4-1 and TRBJ2-1, with D tentatively TRBD1 (5 bases). The germline CDR1 and CDR2 sequences are MGHRA and YSYEKL. The V end lost 3 bases, the J end lost 5 bases, and 11 bases lay between the germline ends. The CDR3 loop spans 14 amino acids.

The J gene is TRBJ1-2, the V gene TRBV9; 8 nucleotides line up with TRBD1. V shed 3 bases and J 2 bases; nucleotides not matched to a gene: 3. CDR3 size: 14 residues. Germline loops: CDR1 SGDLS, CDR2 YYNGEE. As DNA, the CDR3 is TGTGCCAGCAGCGATGGACAGGGCAACTATGGCTACACCTTC. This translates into CASSDGQGNYGYTF.